This TCR beta chain came from a study of blood T cells in healthy people across ages (dated by TCRdb to between 2015 and 2017). A note on the overall study: In model experiments, roughly one uniquely barcoded TCR beta cDNA molecule per two T cells was captured by template switching. The donors were split into four age groups: young (average about 15 years), middle-aged (about 40), aged (approximately 59) and long-lived (approximately 80). To avoid experimental bias, donors of different ages were spread randomly across the sequencing lanes. The study measured age-related changes in TCR beta repertoire diversity using deep sequencing normalized with unique cDNA molecular identifiers. Two additional independent replicas of 1 million unique cDNA reads from the same blood draw were analyzed for two donors (one aged 18 to 30 and one aged 80 or older).

The library relied on 5' RACE. These reads were obtained on an Illumina HiSeq 2500. A second PCR of roughly 7 to 12 cycles was performed with a sample-barcoded 5' primer and a J-beta primer mix. Each TCR beta cDNA molecule received a unique molecular identifier from a template-switch 5' adaptor carrying 12 random nucleotides. Each sample yielded at least 3 million CDR3-containing paired-end reads. The Mint cDNA synthesis kit, primed by a TRBC-specific oligonucleotide, was used to synthesize first-strand cDNA from all RNA. After uracil-DNA glycosylase treatment, a first 18-cycle PCR used universal primers M1SS and BC2_uni_R on all cDNA. On the study's bioinformatics: Each sample was normalized by randomly selecting 1 million high-quality reads, each carrying a distinct molecular identifier. Instead of being binned into consensus sequences, reads that shared molecular identifiers were thrown out. MiTCR, with a Q25 quality threshold and the strictest error-elimination algorithm, was used for CDR3 identification, clonotype clustering and error correction. Lower-bound total TCR beta diversity was estimated with a nonparametric unseen species model using Euler transformation. The public sequencing data were trimmed at Q25 with fastp and processed into clonotypes with MiXCR by TCRdb, which kept only in-frame beta chains. Records with the same CDR3 protein are collapsed into one entry carrying the most frequent genes and DNA. TCRdb's processing, not the study's, gives the V and J calls here. This sample has about 640,000 distinct CDR3 sequences in its table, and 58% of those were observed once. Over 30% of the sample belongs to the ten largest clones.

The roughly 39 donors, aged about 6 to 95 years, were systemically healthy Caucasian individuals from Russia. Each donor gave ten milliliters of peripheral blood, collected into EDTA-treated Vacutainer tubes. PBMCs were isolated by Ficoll-Paque density-gradient centrifugation, with at least 6 million obtained per sample. Total RNA was extracted from PBMCs with Trizol reagent, with at least 5 micrograms obtained per sample. Naive CD45RAhigh/CD27high T cell percentages were measured by flow cytometry on a PBMC aliquot from every donor. Study-wide conclusions, independent of this receptor: Compared with the aged group, more naive CD4+ T cells, fewer expanded clones and increased TCR diversity were shown by the long-lived group, suggesting age selection. Bulk unsorted PBMC profiling prevented conclusive comparison of naive and antigen-experienced compartments. As age increased, observed TCR beta diversity per million T cells dropped in a roughly linear way, and a significant reduction was already evident by age about 40. There was a strong correlation between observed TCR beta diversity and the percentage of naive T cells measured by flow cytometry. Because donor CMV infection status was unknown, age-related changes in expanded clonotypes were potentially confounded. Estimates of total diversity based on one million sequenced T cells were regarded as lower bounds and as underestimates.

Reading the germline V gene gives CDR1 SGHRS and CDR2 YFSETQ. Including the terminal cysteine and phenylalanine, the CDR3 comprises 15 residues. Of the read, only the CDR3 DNA is kept; its 45 bases are in frame from base 1. Between the V and J ends, shortened by 0 bases and 0 bases respectively, the junction contains 7 bases. This clonotype was seen at least ten times. There is no known antigen for this receptor. No clone much larger than this one lies a single base away; base qualities are absent. This TCR was recovered from a man aged 55 to 70 in good health. The V and J genes are TRBV5-1 and TRBJ2-1; the D gene is unclear. The sequencing sample was made of blood. The CDR3 protein sequence reads: CASSLGTSSYNEQFF. At the DNA level, the sequence is TGCGCCAGCAGCTTGGGTACCAGCTCCTACAATGAGCAGTTCTTC.